Shown below are 24 T cell receptor beta chains from a single sample sequenced in a study of T cell repertoires in cytomegalovirus infection. Via MiXCR, TCRdb re-called the reads, giving one row per CDR3 protein. This table holds about 920,000 distinct CDR3 sequences, less than 35% found once. The antigens these receptors bind are not known. Sequencing was performed on cultured CD8+ T cells from PBMCs, taken from culture after CMV antigen stimulation. The receptors stem from a human donor in good health (CMV status not recorded). Some clones in this sample may be carry-over from other donors' samples.

This clonotype is a singleton in its sample. CDR3 region: CASSSVDGSYEQYF. The CDR3 bases are TGTGCCAGCAGCTCGGTGGACGGCTCCTACGAGCAGTACTTC. The gene calls are TRBV11-2 and TRBJ2-7, with no clear D. V lost 4 bases and J lost 0, with 10 bases in between. Germline V gives CDR1 SGHAT, CDR2 FQNNGV. There are 14 residues in the CDR3.

This clonotype was counted many times. This sequence joins TRBV7-2 and TRBJ1-2; 7 positions agree with TRBD1. From germline, CDR1 is SGHTA and CDR2 FQGNSA. This CDR3 has 12 amino acids. The V segment lost 4 bases and the J segment 10 bases; nucleotides outside the gene matches: 6. The CDR3 region is CASSSDREVYTF. CDR3 DNA sequence: TGTGCCAGCAGCTCTGACAGGGAGGTCTACACCTTC. The full variable domain, rest sourced from reference TRBV7-2 and TRBJ1-2, is GAGVSQSPSNKVTEKGKDVELRCDPISGHTALYWYRQSLGQGLEFLIYFQGNSAPDKSGLPSDRFSAERTGGSVSTLTIQRTQQEDSAVYLCASSSDREVYTFGSGTRLTVV.

V gene TRBV4-1 combines with J gene TRBJ2-3; D is ambiguous. The CDR3 runs to 14 residues. From germline, CDR1 is MGHRA and CDR2 YSYEKL. V lost 2 bases to trimming and J lost 4 bases, with 10 bases between them. The CDR3 here is CASSQIEGADTQYF. As DNA, the CDR3 is TGCGCCAGCAGCCAAATTGAAGGCGCAGATACGCAGTATTTT.

The J gene is TRBJ2-1, the V gene TRBV18; D gene uncertain. Trimming shortened V by 6 bases and J by 3 bases, and 15 bases separated the two germline ends. CDR3 size: 15 residues. Germline CDR1 is KGHSH and CDR2 is LQKENI. This CDR3 is CASSQGVTDYNEQFF. CDR3 nucleotide sequence: TGTGCCAGCTCCCAAGGAGTGACGGACTACAATGAGCAGTTCTTC.

The gene calls are TRBV19 and TRBJ1-6; a weak D match, TRBD1 (5 bases). The CDR3 consists of 15 residues. V lost 3 bases, J lost 3 bases, and 9 bases lay in between. Germline V gene data show CDR1 as LNHDA and CDR2 as SQIVND (reference sequence). The CDR3 loop is CASSMGDHYNSPLHF. The CDR3 coding sequence is TGTGCCAGTAGTATGGGGGACCACTATAATTCACCCCTCCACTTT.

The chain recombines TRBV15 with TRBJ1-1, with 7 positions matching TRBD1. The length of the CDR3 is 16 residues. From germline, CDR1 is LNHNV and CDR2 YYDKDF (reference sequence). The V gene end was trimmed by 0 bases and the J gene end by 7 bases; junction bases not matched to a gene: 11. Here the CDR3 DNA reads TGTGCCACCAGCAGAGATTTCGGCCCCCAGGGGGGTGAAGCTTTCTTT. This translates into CATSRDFGPQGGEAFF.

This clonotype was seen many times. The chain uses TRBV7-6 and TRBJ2-2, with D possibly matching TRBD2 (5 bases). The V and J ends lost 6 bases and 4 bases respectively, with 9 bases between them. Germline V gives CDR1 SGHVS, CDR2 FNYEAQ. The CDR3 length is 13 residues. The CDR3 loop reads CASRGEGTGELFF. DNA for the CDR3: TGTGCCAGCAGGGGAGAGGGCACCGGGGAGCTGTTTTTT.

This chain uses TRBV2 with TRBJ1-5; D uncertain. From germline, CDR1 is SNHLY and CDR2 FYNNEI. Deletions cut 3 bases from V and 9 bases from J, with 12 bases between. The CDR3 runs 13 residues. Here the CDR3 reads CASSDGGLSPQHF. The CDR3 bases are TGTGCCAGCAGTGACGGCGGGTTGTCGCCCCAGCATTTT.

The gene calls are TRBV15 and TRBJ1-6, with a tentative D call TRBD1 (5 bases). Deletions cut 0 bases from V and 7 bases from J, with 13 bases between. The germline CDR1 and CDR2 sequences are LNHNV and YYDKDF (reference sequence). CDR3 length: 16 residues. The CDR3 reads CATSREGEVYNSPLHF. DNA of the CDR3: TGTGCCACCAGCAGAGAGGGGGAAGTTTACAATTCACCCCTCCACTTT. The full variable domain, with the rest looked up from reference TRBV15 and TRBJ1-6, is DAMVIQNPRYQVTQFGKPVTLSCSQTLNHNVMYWYQQKSSQAPKLLFHYYDKDFNNEADTPDNFQSRRPNTSFCFLDIRSPGLGDTAMYLCATSREGEVYNSPLHFGNGTRLTVT.

This clonotype appeared a few times. CDR3 in DNA: TGTGCCAGCAGCTTAATCCGGCGGGGAAAAGATACGCAGTATTTT. Its translation is CASSLIRRGKDTQYF. The chain recombines TRBV7-9 with TRBJ2-3, with TRBD2 as a possible D gene (6 bases). The CDR3 is 15 residues long. Per germline, CDR1 SEHNR and CDR2 FQNEAQ (reference sequence). V gave up 2 bases and J gave up 5 bases, with 14 bases separating them.

This clonotype was detected only a few times. V usage is TRBV27 and J usage is TRBJ1-1, with 10 bases matching TRBD1. From germline, CDR1 is MNHEY and CDR2 SMNVEV (reference sequence). This CDR3 comprises 14 residues. With V trimmed by 6 bases and J by 7 bases, 8 bases remained unmatched. CDR3 DNA sequence: TGTGCCAGCAGCCCCGGGACAGGGGTCGTTGAAGCTTTCTTT. This encodes CASSPGTGVVEAFF.

V usage is TRBV10-2 and J usage is TRBJ2-2; 12 bases are shared with TRBD1. The germline V gene encodes CDR1 WSHSY and CDR2 SAAADI. The trim removed 8 bases at V and 6 bases at J, leaving 4 bases unmatched. The CDR3 contains 14 residues. The CDR3, as DNA: TGCGCCAGCGGGGACAGGGGGCTGGCCGGGGAGCTGTTTTTT. Translating it yields CASGDRGLAGELFF.

This chain links TRBV29-1 with TRBJ2-7, with 11 bases matching TRBD2. This CDR3 has 14 residues. V lost 7 bases, J lost 3 bases, and 8 bases stayed unmatched. Germline-derived CDR1 and CDR2 are SQVTM and ANQGSEA. The CDR3 DNA sequence: TGCAGCGGACTAGCGGGGAGGAATGTCTACGAGCAGTACGTC. It is translated as CSGLAGRNVYEQYV.

This clonotype was seen a handful of times. In nucleotides, the CDR3 is TGTGCCAGCAGCTGGGGGGAGTGGACTGAAGCTTTCTTT. Translation: CASSWGEWTEAFF. The chain employs TRBV5-4 and TRBJ1-1; TRBD1 is a possible D gene (5 bases). V lost 3 bases, J lost 5 bases, and 11 bases lay in between. CDR3 size: 13 residues. The germline V gene encodes CDR1 SGHNT and CDR2 YYREEE (reference sequence).

The V and J genes are TRBV20-1 and TRBJ2-5, with TRBD2 identical over 14 bases. Germline V gene lookup returns CDR1 DFQATT and CDR2 SNEGSKA (reference sequence). The CDR3 sequence is 14 residues long. The ends lost 6 bases at V and 7 bases at J; junction bases unmatched: 7. The CDR3 region has the DNA TGCAGTGCAACGACTAGCGGGGGGGCGGGGACCCAGTACTTC. It yields the protein CSATTSGGAGTQYF.

This clonotype was picked up many times. V is TRBV10-3 and J is TRBJ1-6; unclear D gene. The CDR3 loop spans 17 amino acids. V was pared by 1 base and J by 0 bases, with 10 bases between. Per the germline V gene, CDR1 is ENHRY and CDR2 is SYGVKD. The CDR3 reads CAISEFAASSYNSPLHF. Here the CDR3 DNA reads TGTGCCATCAGTGAGTTCGCGGCGAGCTCCTATAATTCACCCCTCCACTTT.

This clonotype has more than one count but fewer than ten. The J gene is TRBJ2-7, the V gene TRBV7-9; D gene ambiguous. Germline V gene data show CDR1 as SEHNR and CDR2 as FQNEAQ (reference sequence). This CDR3 region has 14 residues. The ends were cut back, 4 bases at V and 4 bases at J, with 14 bases in the middle. CDR3 sequence reads: CASSSVPSEYEQYV. Here the CDR3 DNA reads TGTGCCAGCAGCTCAGTGCCCTCCGAGTACGAGCAGTACGTC.

V and J are TRBV28 and TRBJ1-3; D not resolved. Trimming cost V 8 bases and J 3 bases, with 23 bases left between them. Germline V lookup: CDR1 MDHEN, CDR2 SYDVKM. This CDR3 comprises 17 residues. CDR3 sequence: CASRLPGTPTLGNTIYF. The CDR3 DNA reads TGTGCCAGCCGCTTACCCGGTACCCCTACTCTTGGAAACACCATATATTTT. The full variable domain, rest sourced from reference TRBV28 and TRBJ1-3, is DVKVTQSSRYLVKRTGEKVFLECVQDMDHENMFWYRQDPGLGLRLIYFSYDVKMKEKGDIPEGYSVSREKKERFSLILESASTNQTSMYLCASRLPGTPTLGNTIYFGEGSWLTVV.

This clonotype was counted at least ten times. The chain is built from TRBV7-9 and TRBJ2-5; D is ambiguous. Trimming stripped 4 bases from V and 3 bases from J, with 9 bases between. Germline CDR1 reads SEHNR; CDR2 reads FQNEAQ (reference sequence). The CDR3 spans 13 residues. The CDR3 region has the DNA TGTGCCAGCAGCTCTGAAGCCGAAGAGACCCAGTACTTC. This encodes CASSSEAEETQYF.

On this clonotype itself: One end of the junction does not line up with germline, which may come from a read error. The chain joins TRBV7-7 to TRBJ2-2, with 9 nucleotides matching TRBD2. Germline CDR1 reads SSHAT; CDR2 reads FNYEAQ (reference sequence). The CDR3 totals 18 residues. CDR3 nucleotides: TGTGCTAGCAGCTCTCACCTTCTGCTAGCGGGGAGCACCGGGGAGCTGTTTTTT. This codes for CASSSHLLLAGSTGELFF.

The chain combines TRBV10-1 with TRBJ2-2, with a tentative D call TRBD2 (6 bases). Germline V gene sequence: CDR1 WNHNN, CDR2 SYGVQD (reference sequence). CDR3 length equals 15 residues. Trimming stripped 4 bases from V and 4 bases from J, with 13 bases between. As DNA, the CDR3 is TGCGCCAGCAGTGGAACTAGCATAGGCACCGGGGAGCTGTTTTTT. This encodes CASSGTSIGTGELFF.

The V call is TRBV6-5, the J call TRBJ2-5; 7 nucleotides align to TRBD1. Germline V gene lookup returns CDR1 MNHEY and CDR2 SVGAGI. CDR3 length: 19 amino acids. Unmatched junction bases numbered 21, after V lost 0 bases and J lost 8 bases. CDR3 in amino acids: CASSYSKFRDSPAKKTQYF. The CDR3 DNA follows: TGTGCCAGCAGTTACTCGAAATTCCGGGACAGCCCGGCCAAGAAAACCCAGTACTTC.

This clonotype was recorded a few times. V usage is TRBV7-9 and J usage is TRBJ2-5; D is ambiguous. CDR3 length equals 14 residues. V dropped 4 bases and J dropped 2 bases, with 11 bases sitting between them. From germline, CDR1 is SEHNR and CDR2 FQNEAQ (reference sequence). The CDR3 DNA reads TGTGCCAGCAGCTCGACATACATACAAGAGACCCAGTACTTC. Translation gives CASSSTYIQETQYF. Combining the CDR3 with reference TRBV7-9 and TRBJ2-5 gives the whole variable domain DTGVSQNPRHKITKRGQNVTFRCDPISEHNRLYWYRQTLGQGPEFLTYFQNEAQLEKSRLLSDRFSAERPKGSFSTLEIQRTEQGDSAMYLCASSSTYIQETQYFGPGTRLLVL.

This clonotype was picked up many times. The chain employs TRBV7-6 and TRBJ2-5; D uncertain. Germline CDR1 SGHVS, CDR2 FNYEAQ. This CDR3 is 13 amino acids long. Trimming left V 2 bases short and J 10 bases short, with 14 bases between. CDR3 loop: CASSLTQPGDQYF. The DNA for the CDR3 is TGTGCCAGCAGCTTAACCCAGCCAGGTGACCAGTACTTC.